Listed below are T cell receptor beta chains from one sample, sequenced in a study of CD8+CD57+ T cells in acquired aplastic anemia. TCRdb re-called the reads with MiXCR, one entry per CDR3 protein. The sample carries around 200,000 distinct CDR3 sequences, roughly 56% recorded once. The sequencing input was sorted CD4+, CD8+, or CD8+CD57+ T cells (not recorded which) from PBMCs. These receptors came from a human donor in good health, serving as a control. Each CDR3 is given with its conserved first and last residue. The order of the fields is V gene, J gene, clone size, D gene, CDR3 protein, CDR3 DNA. A D gene is named only where the DNA matches it firmly. Some rows have no size entry. The others give once, few or many, or a class for an expanded clone.

v_gene: TRBV9
j_gene: TRBJ2-7
abundance: few
d_gene: -
CDR3aa: CASSEGFAGYEQYF
CDR3nt: TGTGCCAGCAGTGAGGGGTTCGCCGGCTACGAGCAGTACTTC

v_gene: TRBV5-6
j_gene: TRBJ2-5
abundance: many
d_gene: -
CDR3aa: CASSFRRESQYF
CDR3nt: TGTGCCAGCAGCTTCAGAAGGGAATCCCAGTACTTC

v_gene: TRBV4-3
j_gene: TRBJ1-6
abundance: many
d_gene: -
CDR3aa: CASSQGADSKPYNSPLHF
CDR3nt: TGCGCCAGCAGCCAAGGGGCAGACAGTAAACCCTATAATTCACCCCTCCACTTT

v_gene: TRBV6-2/TRBV6-3
j_gene: TRBJ1-6
abundance: many
d_gene: -
CDR3aa: CASRSGASLSPLHF
CDR3nt: TGTGCCAGCAGGAGCGGGGCGTCCTTATCACCCCTCCACTTT

v_gene: TRBV7-8
j_gene: TRBJ2-7
abundance: -
d_gene: -
CDR3aa: CASSHLFTGIYEQYF
CDR3nt: TGCGCCAGCAGCCACCTTTTTACAGGGATCTACGAGCAGTACTTC

v_gene: TRBV20-1
j_gene: TRBJ2-3
abundance: many
d_gene: TRBD1
CDR3aa: CSVSDRGTRDTQYF
CDR3nt: TGCAGTGTTTCGGACAGGGGAACCAGAGATACGCAGTATTTT

v_gene: TRBV7-6
j_gene: TRBJ2-1
abundance: -
d_gene: -
CDR3aa: CASSLGQLTDTQFF
CDR3nt: TGTGCCAGCAGCCTTGGACAGCTCACAGATACGCAGTTCTTC

v_gene: TRBV20-1
j_gene: TRBJ2-7
abundance: once
d_gene: TRBD2
CDR3aa: CSATTSGRAYEQYF
CDR3nt: TGCAGTGCGACGACTAGCGGGAGAGCCTACGAGCAGTACTTC

v_gene: TRBV7-2
j_gene: TRBJ1-6
abundance: -
d_gene: -
CDR3aa: CASSLDSREGSPLHF
CDR3nt: TGCGCCAGCAGCTTGGACTCCAGGGAGGGTTCACCCCTCCACTTT

v_gene: TRBV25-1
j_gene: TRBJ1-3
abundance: -
d_gene: -
CDR3aa: CASSESTPGNTIYF
CDR3nt: TGTGCCAGCAGTGAATCTACCCCTGGAAACACCATATATTTT

v_gene: TRBV20-1
j_gene: TRBJ1-1
abundance: once
d_gene: -
CDR3aa: CSARDDDSRTEAFF
CDR3nt: TGCAGTGCTAGAGATGATGACAGTAGGACTGAAGCTTTCTTT

v_gene: TRBV18
j_gene: TRBJ2-5
abundance: many
d_gene: -
CDR3aa: CASSPPVWQETQYF
CDR3nt: TGTGCCAGCTCACCACCGGTGTGGCAAGAGACCCAGTACTTC

v_gene: TRBV7-9
j_gene: TRBJ1-6
abundance: once
d_gene: TRBD1
CDR3aa: CASSLRDRYNSPLHF
CDR3nt: TGTGCCAGCAGCTTAAGGGACAGGTATAATTCACCCCTCCACTTT

v_gene: TRBV10-3
j_gene: TRBJ2-7
abundance: few
d_gene: -
CDR3aa: CAISEVGTQTYEQYF
CDR3nt: TGTGCCATCAGTGAGGTGGGGACACAAACCTACGAGCAGTACTTC

v_gene: TRBV12-3/TRBV12-4
j_gene: TRBJ2-1
abundance: many
d_gene: TRBD1
CDR3aa: CASSRGSDNEQFF
CDR3nt: TGTGCCAGTTCCAGGGGGTCGGACAATGAGCAGTTCTTC

v_gene: TRBV10-3
j_gene: TRBJ1-2
abundance: -
d_gene: -
CDR3aa: CAISPGLANYGYTF
CDR3nt: TGTGCCATCAGCCCAGGCCTAGCTAACTATGGCTACACCTTC

v_gene: TRBV12-3/TRBV12-4
j_gene: TRBJ1-1
abundance: once
d_gene: -
CDR3aa: CASSFVAVPEAFF
CDR3nt: TGTGCCAGCAGTTTTGTGGCAGTCCCTGAAGCTTTCTTT

v_gene: TRBV4-1
j_gene: TRBJ1-1
abundance: -
d_gene: -
CDR3aa: CASSQDPGPGTEAFF
CDR3nt: TGCGCCAGCAGCCAAGATCCCGGTCCGGGCACTGAAGCCTTCTTT

v_gene: TRBV29-1
j_gene: TRBJ2-7
abundance: many
d_gene: -
CDR3aa: CSVGPTGSYEQYF
CDR3nt: TGCAGCGTTGGCCCGACAGGTTCCTACGAGCAGTACTTC

v_gene: TRBV24-1
j_gene: TRBJ1-2
abundance: -
d_gene: -
CDR3aa: CATSDPGRAYGYTF
CDR3nt: TGTGCCACCAGTGATCCTGGAAGGGCCTATGGCTACACCTTC

v_gene: TRBV5-1
j_gene: TRBJ1-1
abundance: many
d_gene: -
CDR3aa: CASSLTGPTEAFF
CDR3nt: TGCGCCAGCAGCTTGACAGGGCCCACTGAAGCTTTCTTT

v_gene: TRBV29-1
j_gene: TRBJ1-2
abundance: -
d_gene: -
CDR3aa: CSVNTGGYTF
CDR3nt: TGCAGCGTTAATACAGGGGGCTACACCTTC

v_gene: TRBV2
j_gene: TRBJ1-4
abundance: -
d_gene: TRBD1
CDR3aa: CASSEMKGALFF
CDR3nt: TGTGCCAGCAGTGAAATGAAGGGGGCACTGTTTTTT

v_gene: TRBV6-2/TRBV6-3
j_gene: TRBJ2-7
abundance: many
d_gene: -
CDR3aa: CASRKGGGLSYEQYF
CDR3nt: TGTGCCAGCAGGAAGGGCGGGGGCCTTTCCTACGAGCAGTACTTC

v_gene: TRBV19
j_gene: TRBJ1-4
abundance: many
d_gene: TRBD1
CDR3aa: CASKGQSTTNEKLFF
CDR3nt: TGTGCCAGTAAGGGACAGAGTACAACTAATGAAAAACTGTTTTTT

v_gene: TRBV12-3/TRBV12-4
j_gene: TRBJ2-3
abundance: -
d_gene: TRBD2
CDR3aa: CASSTGTSIIDTQYF
CDR3nt: TGTGCCAGCAGCACCGGGACTAGTATTATAGATACGCAGTACTTT

v_gene: TRBV10-3
j_gene: TRBJ2-1
abundance: -
d_gene: TRBD1
CDR3aa: CAIRLQGASYNEQFF
CDR3nt: TGTGCCATCAGGCTACAGGGGGCCTCCTACAATGAGCAGTTCTTC

v_gene: TRBV20-1
j_gene: TRBJ2-1
abundance: -
d_gene: TRBD1
CDR3aa: CSARSETGVRTEQFF
CDR3nt: TGCAGTGCTAGATCCGAGACAGGGGTTCGTACTGAGCAGTTCTTC

v_gene: TRBV24-1
j_gene: TRBJ2-1
abundance: -
d_gene: TRBD2
CDR3aa: CATSAASGRINEQFF
CDR3nt: TGTGCCACCAGTGCGGCTAGCGGGAGGATCAATGAGCAGTTCTTC

v_gene: TRBV5-8
j_gene: TRBJ2-5
abundance: many
d_gene: -
CDR3aa: CASSFGTLGQETQYF
CDR3nt: TGTGCCAGCAGCTTCGGGACTCTAGGCCAAGAGACCCAGTACTTC

v_gene: TRBV5-5
j_gene: TRBJ1-6
abundance: many
d_gene: TRBD1
CDR3aa: CASSGGQGSNSPLHF
CDR3nt: TGTGCCAGCAGCGGGGGACAGGGATCGAATTCACCCCTCCACTTT